The 32 T cell receptor beta chains below all came from one sample that was sequenced in a study of blood T cell repertoires in COVID-19. Using immunoSEQ multiplex PCR, the repertoire was profiled, and TCRdb retains in-frame clones only, with some absent. The repertoire consists of 79,000 or so clones, with around 83% occurring once and the leading ten covering approximately 9.9%. Sequencing used peripheral blood. These receptors originate from a man aged 55-75 years with COVID-19, enrolled during active disease.

J is TRBJ2-1 and V is TRBV18; 8 bases line up with TRBD2. This CDR3 region has 14 residues. The J segment lost 5 bases and the V segment lost 6 bases, leaving 6 bases of the junction unmatched. CDR1 and CDR2 from the germline V gene are KGHSH and LQKENI. The CDR3 loop reads CASSPTSGHNEQFF. Here the CDR3 DNA reads TGTGCCAGCTCGCCCACTAGCGGACACAATGAGCAGTTCTTC. Looking up the rest from reference TRBV18 and TRBJ2-1 gives the full variable domain: NAGVMQNPRHLVRRRGQEARLRCSPMKGHSHVYWYRQLPEEGLKFMVYLQKENIIDESGMPKERFSAEFPKEGPSILRIQQVVRGDSAAYFCASSPTSGHNEQFFGPGTRLTVL.

The chain joins TRBV11-3 to TRBJ2-1; a weak D match, TRBD2 (5 bases). Deletions cut 1 base from V and 5 bases from J, with 12 bases between. In germline, CDR1 is SGHNT, CDR2 YENEEA. This CDR3 has 15 amino acids. CDR3 bases: TGTGCCAGCAGCTTAGGTGGGAGAACAAACAATGAGCAGTTCTTC. As protein: CASSLGGRTNNEQFF.

The chain has TRBV2 and TRBJ2-7; 8 bases are a match to TRBD1. Germline lookup yields CDR1 SNHLY and CDR2 FYNNEI. The CDR3 loop spans 11 amino acids. J gave up 6 bases and V 8 bases, and 3 bases lay outside the gene matches. DNA of the CDR3: TGTGCCAGCGGACAGGGTCCCGAGCAGTACTTC. It yields the protein CASGQGPEQYF.

This clone was detected only a few times. The CDR3 spells CASSLGTDTGELFF. The CDR3 DNA sequence: TGTGCCAGCAGCTTAGGGACTGACACCGGGGAGCTGTTTTTT. The chain combines TRBV7-2 with TRBJ2-2; a weak D match, TRBD2 (5 bases). Trimming removed 1 base at V and 3 bases at J, with 6 bases between. Germline CDR1 is SGHTA and CDR2 is FQGNSA. The CDR3 has 14 amino acids.

The chain has TRBV5-5 and TRBJ1-2; no definite D call. The CDR3 contains 14 residues. The V and J ends lost 1 base and 6 bases respectively, with 13 bases between them. CDR1 is SGHKS, CDR2 YYEKEE, per germline (reference sequence). Here the CDR3 reads CASSLMTQWDGYTF. DNA of the CDR3: TGTGCCAGCAGCTTGATGACTCAGTGGGATGGCTACACCTTC.

V is TRBV2 and J is TRBJ1-4; weak D call: TRBD1 (6 bases). The germline CDR1 and CDR2 sequences are SNHLY and FYNNEI. The CDR3 covers 15 residues. Trimming removed 4 bases at V and 5 bases at J, with 14 bases between. As DNA, the CDR3 is TGTGCCAGCAGTGCCGTGACAGGAAGGAATGAAAAACTGTTTTTT. Protein product: CASSAVTGRNEKLFF.

The V call is TRBV7-9, the J call TRBJ1-1; D is possibly TRBD1 (5 bases). V lost 5 bases and J 6 bases, leaving 16 bases between the germline ends. The CDR3 is 14 residues long. The germline CDR1 and CDR2 sequences are SEHNR and FQNEAQ (reference sequence). Here the CDR3 DNA reads TGTGCCAGCAGCACAGCGAGGGGAGGCGCTGAAGCTTTCTTT. Its translation is CASSTARGGAEAFF. Full variable domain (missing parts from reference TRBV7-9 and TRBJ1-1): DTGVSQNPRHKITKRGQNVTFRCDPISEHNRLYWYRQTLGQGPEFLTYFQNEAQLEKSRLLSDRFSAERPKGSFSTLEIQRTEQGDSAMYLCASSTARGGAEAFFGQGTRLTVV.

V and J are TRBV19 and TRBJ2-7; tentatively, D is TRBD1 (5 bases). Germline V gene lookup returns CDR1 LNHDA and CDR2 SQIVND (reference sequence). The CDR3 runs 14 residues. V shed 3 bases and J shed 2 bases, with 11 bases lying between them. CDR3 amino acids: CASSISAGTYEQYF. The CDR3 region has the DNA TGTGCCAGTAGTATTTCGGCAGGGACCTACGAGCAGTACTTC.

This chain links TRBV29-1 with TRBJ1-1, with D tentatively TRBD1 (5 bases). Trimming stripped 6 bases from V and 5 bases from J, with 13 bases between. Germline V CDR1 and CDR2: SQVTM, ANQGSEA. The CDR3 consists of 12 residues. The CDR3 is CSVAGGGTEAFF. The DNA for the CDR3 is TGCAGCGTCGCCGGCGGGGGAACTGAAGCTTTCTTT.

This clone has only one observation. V gene TRBV3-1 (or the pseudogene TRBV3-2) combines with J gene TRBJ2-5; TRBD2 agrees at 12 bases. The germline V gene has CDR1 LGHDT and CDR2 YNNKEL (reference sequence). Losses at the gene ends were 4 bases for V and 5 bases for J; bases not matched to a gene: 8. The CDR3 consists of 16 residues. CDR3 region: CASSPRLAGDRETQYF. The CDR3 coding sequence is TGTGCCAGCAGCCCACGACTAGCGGGAGATCGGGAGACCCAGTACTTC.

The rearrangement uses TRBV5-4 and TRBJ1-4, with 12 bases aligning to TRBD1. Unmatched junction bases numbered 7, after V lost 3 bases and J lost 10 bases. This CDR3 contains 15 residues. Germline CDR1 SGHNT, CDR2 YYREEE (reference sequence). CDR3 DNA: TGTGCCAGCAGCTGGACCGGGACAGGGGGCGGAAAACTGTTTTTT. This codes for CASSWTGTGGGKLFF.

This clone was counted a few times. The CDR3 region is CASSTLTGGAGNTIYF. CDR3 in DNA: TGTGCCAGCAGCACTTTGACAGGGGGCGCTGGAAACACCATATATTTT. The V and J genes are TRBV5-4 and TRBJ1-3, with 10 bases lining up with TRBD1. The junction had 6 bases not matched to a gene; V was cut back by 4 bases and J by 2 bases. The CDR3 length is 16 residues. The germline V gene encodes CDR1 SGHNT and CDR2 YYREEE (reference sequence).

This sequence joins TRBV3-1 (or the pseudogene TRBV3-2) and TRBJ1-5, with 7 positions matching TRBD1. The CDR3 is 16 amino acids. Germline values: CDR1 LGHDT, CDR2 YNNKEL (reference sequence). The trim removed 2 bases at V and 5 bases at J, leaving 9 bases unmatched. CDR3 sequence reads: CASSQSGQVFDQPQHF. CDR3 DNA: TGTGCCAGCAGCCAATCTGGACAGGTCTTCGATCAGCCCCAGCATTTT.

The J gene is TRBJ2-2, the V gene TRBV7-2; D is perhaps TRBD2 (6 bases). Per the germline V gene, CDR1 is SGHTA and CDR2 is FQGNSA. The CDR3 has 15 amino acids. Trimming cost V 3 bases and J 6 bases, with 14 bases left between them. CDR3 sequence: CASSFQTGVAGELFF. The DNA of the CDR3 is TGTGCCAGCAGCTTCCAAACGGGGGTAGCCGGGGAGCTGTTTTTT.

V is TRBV7-9 and J is TRBJ2-7; a weak D match, TRBD1 (5 bases). Germline V gives CDR1 SEHNR, CDR2 FQNEAQ (reference sequence). The CDR3 totals 15 residues. With 3 bases removed from V and 1 base from J, the gap between germline ends came to 13 bases. CDR3 nucleotides: TGTGCCAGCAGCTTGGTTACAGGTCTATCCTACGAGCAGTACTTC. Its translation is CASSLVTGLSYEQYF. The variable domain in full, with the rest retrieved from reference TRBV7-9 and TRBJ2-7, is DTGVSQNPRHKITKRGQNVTFRCDPISEHNRLYWYRQTLGQGPEFLTYFQNEAQLEKSRLLSDRFSAERPKGSFSTLEIQRTEQGDSAMYLCASSLVTGLSYEQYFGPGTRLTVT.

CDR3 nucleotides: TGCGCCAGCAGCTCGGGAGCAACTAATGAAAAACTGTTTTTT. Residues: CASSSGATNEKLFF. V gene TRBV5-1 combines with J gene TRBJ1-4; no definite D call. Germline loops: CDR1 SGHRS, CDR2 YFSETQ. The CDR3 length is 14 residues. V lost 3 bases to trimming and J lost 0 bases, with 6 bases between them.

The chain uses TRBV29-1 and TRBJ1-1; 9 bases map to TRBD1. The CDR3 sequence is 18 residues long. From germline, CDR1 is SQVTM and CDR2 ANQGSEA. V shed 2 bases and J 3 bases; nucleotides not matched to a gene: 16. This CDR3 is CSVEPGTGSWGTDTEAFF. The CDR3 nucleotides read TGCAGCGTTGAACCTGGGACAGGGTCTTGGGGTACGGACACTGAAGCTTTCTTT.

The chain combines TRBV29-1 with TRBJ2-3; tentatively, D is TRBD1 (5 bases). Germline assignment: CDR1 SQVTM and CDR2 ANQGSEA. Trimming took 4 bases from V and 0 from J, leaving 14 bases between them. The CDR3 totals 15 residues. CDR3 DNA sequence: TGCAGCGTTGGCCGGGCAGGGTTAAGCACAGATACGCAGTATTTT. Its protein product is CSVGRAGLSTDTQYF.

CDR3 sequence: CSAGGGAGLYEQYF. The CDR3 DNA reads TGCAGCGCGGGTGGTGGGGCAGGCCTCTACGAGCAGTACTTC. V is TRBV29-1 and J is TRBJ2-7; tentative D call: TRBD1 (5 bases). This CDR3 comprises 14 residues. V was trimmed by 7 bases and J by 3 bases, leaving 19 bases between them. CDR1 is SQVTM and CDR2 is ANQGSEA in the germline V gene.

The V call is TRBV9, the J call TRBJ1-2; D perhaps matches TRBD1 (6 bases). Germline values: CDR1 SGDLS, CDR2 YYNGEE. With 1 base removed from V and 6 bases from J, the gap between germline ends came to 13 bases. The CDR3 runs 14 residues. CDR3 region: CASSVLQGTDGYTF. The CDR3 coding sequence is TGTGCCAGCAGCGTATTGCAGGGGACGGATGGCTACACCTTC.

V is TRBV12-5 and J is TRBJ2-3, with 12 bases lining up with TRBD2. The CDR3 length is 18 residues. CDR1 is LGHNT and CDR2 is FRNRAP in the germline V gene. The V gene end was trimmed by 3 bases and the J gene end by 0 bases; junction bases not matched to a gene: 7. The CDR3 is CASGFTSGGPRSTDTQYF. CDR3 DNA: TGTGCTAGTGGTTTCACTAGCGGGGGGCCCAGGAGCACAGATACGCAGTATTTT.

The chain is built from TRBV19 and TRBJ2-5; perhaps TRBD2 as D (5 bases). Germline CDR1 is LNHDA and CDR2 is SQIVND (reference sequence). Deletions cut 5 bases from V and 5 bases from J, with 12 bases between. There are 13 residues in the CDR3. The CDR3, as DNA: TGTGCCAGTAGTCAAAGGGAGTTCGAGACCCAGTACTTC. Amino acid sequence: CASSQREFETQYF.

This chain joins TRBV11-2 and TRBJ2-3; the match to TRBD2 covers 7 bases. CDR1 and CDR2 (germline): SGHAT, FQNNGV. The CDR3 contains 16 residues. Unmatched junction bases numbered 10, after V lost 5 bases and J lost 2 bases. The CDR3 nucleotides are TGTGCCAGCAGCCCGCCCAGCGGACTAGACACAGATACGCAGTATTTT. Protein sequence: CASSPPSGLDTDTQYF.

The chain carries TRBV5-4 and TRBJ2-3, with 11 bases that match TRBD2. Trimming cost V 0 bases and J 6 bases; bases outside gene matches: 6. The CDR3 loop spans 16 amino acids. Germline V gene lookup returns CDR1 SGHNT and CDR2 YYREEE (reference sequence). CDR3 protein: CASSLELAGEYDTQYF. The DNA for the CDR3 is TGTGCCAGCAGCTTGGAACTAGCGGGAGAATATGATACGCAGTATTTT.

This chain links TRBV7-9 with TRBJ1-2, with a tentative D call TRBD1 (6 bases). In germline, CDR1 is SEHNR, CDR2 FQNEAQ (reference sequence). This CDR3 is 14 amino acids long. V was shortened by 4 bases and J by 2 bases, with 11 bases between the two germline ends. CDR3 nucleotide sequence: TGTGCCAGCAGCTCCGATACAGGGAACTATGGCTACACCTTC. Its protein product is CASSSDTGNYGYTF.

CDR3 sequence reads: CASSLSKGGEQYF. DNA for the CDR3: TGTGCCAGCAGTTTATCCAAGGGCGGGGAGCAGTACTTC. The chain is built from TRBV12-3 or TRBV12-4 and TRBJ2-7; the D gene is possibly TRBD2 (5 bases). The CDR3 is 13 amino acids. V was cut by 2 bases and J by 7 bases, with 12 bases left in between.

The chain recombines TRBV6-6 with TRBJ1-4; D perhaps matches TRBD1 (6 bases). The CDR3 consists of 14 residues. Trimming cost V 7 bases and J 4 bases, with 13 bases left between them. The germline V gene has CDR1 MNHNY and CDR2 SVGAGI (reference sequence). The CDR3 loop is CASTVDRINEKLFF. The CDR3 DNA is TGTGCCAGCACCGTCGACAGGATTAATGAAAAACTGTTTTTT.

V gene TRBV6-5 combines with J gene TRBJ2-2; no reliable D call. The ends were cut back, 11 bases at V and 2 bases at J, with 15 bases in the middle. There are 14 residues in the CDR3. In germline, CDR1 is MNHEY, CDR2 SVGAGI. CDR3 nucleotides: TGTGCCGCCCGTCGCGGAGTCAACACCGGGGAGCTGTTTTTT. Translating it yields CAARRGVNTGELFF.

V and J are TRBV5-6 and TRBJ2-2, with D unresolved. The germline gives CDR1 SGHDT, CDR2 YYEEEE. V was trimmed by 2 bases and J by 1 base, leaving 9 bases between them. This CDR3 is built from 15 residues. The CDR3 coding sequence is TGTGCCAGCAGCTTTATACACCTGAACACCGGGGAGCTGTTTTTT. This gives the protein CASSFIHLNTGELFF.

The chain couples TRBV7-2 to TRBJ1-2; D unclear. From germline, CDR1 is SGHTA and CDR2 FQGNSA. Trimming took 5 bases from V and 4 from J, leaving 14 bases between them. This CDR3 region has 14 residues. The CDR3 sequence: CASSPPGVIYGYTF. The CDR3 DNA is TGTGCCAGCAGCCCTCCCGGGGTGATCTATGGCTACACCTTC.

This clone was recorded a few times. The rearrangement uses TRBV2 and TRBJ1-4, with 7 nucleotides matching TRBD1. This CDR3 comprises 14 residues. Trimming at V came to 5 bases and at J to 7 bases, leaving 7 bases not matched to a gene. The germline gives CDR1 SNHLY, CDR2 FYNNEI. The CDR3 region is CASSIQGPGEKLFF. CDR3 sequence (DNA): TGTGCCAGCAGTATACAGGGGCCTGGTGAAAAACTGTTTTTT.

CDR3 loop: CASSVSPDSYEQYF. The DNA of the CDR3 is TGTGCCAGCAGCGTATCCCCAGACTCCTACGAGCAGTACTTC. The V gene is TRBV9, the J gene TRBJ2-7; D is undetermined. CDR1 is SGDLS and CDR2 is YYNGEE in the germline V gene. This CDR3 spans 14 amino acids. Trimming pared 1 base from V and 0 bases from J, leaving 8 bases between.